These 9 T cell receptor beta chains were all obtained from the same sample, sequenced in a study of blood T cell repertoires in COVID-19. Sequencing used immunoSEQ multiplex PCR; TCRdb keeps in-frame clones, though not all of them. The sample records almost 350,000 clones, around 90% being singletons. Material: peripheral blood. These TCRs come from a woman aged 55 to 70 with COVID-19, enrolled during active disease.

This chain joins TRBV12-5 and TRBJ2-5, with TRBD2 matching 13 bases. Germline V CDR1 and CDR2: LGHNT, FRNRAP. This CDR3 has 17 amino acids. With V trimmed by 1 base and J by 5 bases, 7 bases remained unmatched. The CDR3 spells CASGLGLAGGSGETQYF. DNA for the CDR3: TGTGCTAGTGGTTTGGGACTAGCGGGGGGCAGTGGGGAGACCCAGTACTTC.

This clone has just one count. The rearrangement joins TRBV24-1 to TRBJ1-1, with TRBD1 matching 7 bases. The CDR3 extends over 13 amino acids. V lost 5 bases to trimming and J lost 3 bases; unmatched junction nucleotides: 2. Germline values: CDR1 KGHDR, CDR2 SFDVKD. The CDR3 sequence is CATSGGTDTEAFF. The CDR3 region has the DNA TGTGCCACCAGTGGGGGGACAGACACTGAAGCTTTCTTT.

CDR3 coding DNA: TGTGCCACCAGTGATTTACGAGCGGGGGCCAGAGAGACCCAGTACTTC. Protein sequence: CATSDLRAGARETQYF. This chain links TRBV24-1 with TRBJ2-5; 8 bases align to TRBD2. Germline trimming cut 1 base from V and 4 bases from J; bases unmatched to any gene: 7. The germline V gene has CDR1 KGHDR and CDR2 SFDVKD. CDR3 size: 16 residues.

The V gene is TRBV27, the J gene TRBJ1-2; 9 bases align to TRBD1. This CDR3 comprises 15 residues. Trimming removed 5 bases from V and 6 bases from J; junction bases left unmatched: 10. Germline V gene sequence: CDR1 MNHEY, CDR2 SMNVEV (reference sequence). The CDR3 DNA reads TGTGCCAGCAGTCTAGGGACAGGGCTCTGGGATGGCTACACCTTC. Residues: CASSLGTGLWDGYTF.

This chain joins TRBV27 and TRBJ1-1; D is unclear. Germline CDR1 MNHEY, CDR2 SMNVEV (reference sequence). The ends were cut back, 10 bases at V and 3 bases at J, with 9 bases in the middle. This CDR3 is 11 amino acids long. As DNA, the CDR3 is TGTGCCACCCCGGTGGACACTGAAGCTTTCTTT. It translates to CATPVDTEAFF.

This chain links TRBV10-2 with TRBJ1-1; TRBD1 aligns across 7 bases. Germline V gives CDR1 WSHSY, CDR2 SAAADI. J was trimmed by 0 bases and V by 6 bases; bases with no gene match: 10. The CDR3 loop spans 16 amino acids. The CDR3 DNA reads TGCGCCAGCAGCCAACTACCGGGACAGTTGAACACTGAAGCTTTCTTT. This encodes CASSQLPGQLNTEAFF.

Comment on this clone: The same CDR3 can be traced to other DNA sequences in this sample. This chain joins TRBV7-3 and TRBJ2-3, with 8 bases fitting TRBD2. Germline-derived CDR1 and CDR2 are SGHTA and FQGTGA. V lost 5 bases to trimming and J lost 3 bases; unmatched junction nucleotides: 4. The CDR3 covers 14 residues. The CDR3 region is CASSLAGGTDTQYF. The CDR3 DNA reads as TGTGCCAGCAGCCTAGCGGGCGGGACAGATACGCAGTATTTT.

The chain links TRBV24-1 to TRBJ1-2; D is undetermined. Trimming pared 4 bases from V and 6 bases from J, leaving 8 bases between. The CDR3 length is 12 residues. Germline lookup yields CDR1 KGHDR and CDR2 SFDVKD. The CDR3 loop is CATSDYRDGYTF. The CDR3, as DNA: TGTGCCACCAGTGACTATCGGGATGGCTACACCTTC.

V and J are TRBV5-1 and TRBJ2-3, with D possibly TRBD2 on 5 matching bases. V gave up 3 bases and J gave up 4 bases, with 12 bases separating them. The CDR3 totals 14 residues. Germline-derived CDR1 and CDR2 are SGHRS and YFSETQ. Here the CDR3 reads CASSSGLASDTQYF. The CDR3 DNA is TGCGCCAGCAGCTCCGGACTCGCCTCAGATACGCAGTATTTT. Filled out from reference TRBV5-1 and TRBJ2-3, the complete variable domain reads KAGVTQTPRYLIKTRGQQVTLSCSPISGHRSVSWYQQTPGQGLQFLFEYFSETQRNKGNFPGRFSGRQFSNSRSEMNVSTLELGDSALYLCASSSGLASDTQYFGPGTRLTVL.